This T cell receptor (beta chain) was sequenced during a study of T cell responses to AZD1222 COVID-19 vaccine. At the level of the study: Second-dose recipients at about 4 or about 12 weeks were treated as one pooled group.

Data came from immunoSEQ multiplex PCR; TCRdb stores just in-frame clones and leaves some out. The sample contains approximately 110,000 clones, 82% of which appear only once. J gave up 2 bases and V 5 bases, and 12 bases lay outside the gene matches. This CDR3 has 16 residues. CDR1 and CDR2 (germline): GTSNPN, SVGIG (reference sequence). The specimen was peripheral blood, collected on day 0 of AZD1222 vaccination. The rearrangement uses TRBV30 and TRBJ2-3; 8 positions match TRBD2. The sequence was collected from an adult in good health. The CDR3 is CAWGRAAGENTDTQYF. CDR3 nucleotides: TGTGCCTGGGGACGGGCAGCGGGGGAGAACACAGATACGCAGTATTTT.